The next 3 T cell receptor beta chains were all read from a single sample in a study of cytomegalovirus exposure and HLA in healthy donors. PCR employed 60 Vbeta and 13 Jbeta primers. Clones were read by immunoSEQ multiplex PCR, and TCRdb kept only the in-frame ones, dropping some. The sample consists of over 80,000 clones, about 74% of them appearing once. Sequencing was performed on PBMCs. The receptors derive from a man between 60 and 75 years old in good health and CMV-seropositive.

CDR3 nucleotide sequence: TGTGCCAGTAGTATTGGTAAAGGACAGTCGAACACTGAAGCTTTCTTT. Translating gives CASSIGKGQSNTEAFF. The gene calls are TRBV19 and TRBJ1-1, with a tentative D call TRBD1 (6 bases). V was cut by 3 bases and J by 1 base, with 15 bases left in between. The CDR3 consists of 16 residues. Germline V gives CDR1 LNHDA, CDR2 SQIVND (reference sequence). The variable domain in full, completed from reference TRBV19 and TRBJ1-1, reads DGGITQSPKYLFRKEGQNVTLSCEQNLNHDAMYWYRQDPGQGLRLIYYSQIVNDFQKGDIAEGYSVSREKKESFPLTVTSAQKNPTAFYLCASSIGKGQSNTEAFFGQGTRLTVV.

This CDR3 reads CASRATGQETQYF. In DNA form, the CDR3 reads TGTGCCAGTAGGGCGACAGGGCAAGAGACCCAGTACTTC. The chain combines TRBV19 with TRBJ2-5; TRBD1 agrees at 7 bases. CDR3 length: 13 amino acids. CDR1 LNHDA and CDR2 SQIVND come from the germline V gene (reference sequence). With 6 bases clipped from V and 2 bases from J, the junction kept 3 bases outside the gene matches.

V is TRBV6-1 and J is TRBJ2-2; perhaps TRBD2 as D (6 bases). Germline V lookup: CDR1 MNHNS, CDR2 SASEGT. With 2 bases removed from V and 4 bases from J, the gap between germline ends came to 11 bases. This CDR3 has 15 residues. Here the CDR3 DNA reads TGTGCCAGCAGTGAACGGGGGAGGAGCACCGGGGAGCTGTTTTTT. It codes for CASSERGRSTGELFF.